Listed below are T cell receptor beta chains from one sample, sequenced in a study of control samples from healthy donors and cancer patients. The table came from immunoSEQ multiplex PCR; TCRdb's copy has only in-frame clones and leaves some out. The data contain roughly 170,000 clones, about 91% of them singletons. Material for sequencing was blood. These receptors all come from a woman in her 40s in good health. Each CDR3 is given without its conserved first and last residue. Fields, in order: CDR3 length, V gene, D gene, clone size, J gene, CDR3 protein. The D gene is left open where the match is weak. Size is omitted from some rows. Given values are once, few, many or a class for expanded clones.

length: 12; V: TRBV7-6; D: NA; size: NA; J: TRBJ2-1; CDR3: ATSRVPGGHEQF
length: 13; V: TRBV11-2; D: TRBD1; size: once; J: TRBJ1-2; CDR3: ASSPGQGLYYGYT
length: 14; V: TRBV5-1; D: TRBD2; size: NA; J: TRBJ2-2; CDR3: ASSSAWGGNTGELF
length: 13; V: TRBV5-5; D: NA; size: NA; J: TRBJ2-3; CDR3: ASSLGLVDGDTQY
length: 12; V: TRBV2; D: TRBD1; size: NA; J: TRBJ1-6; CDR3: ASSGQGDNSPLH
length: 13; V: TRBV3-1/TRBV3-2; D: NA; size: NA; J: TRBJ2-7; CDR3: ASSRSLGVFGEQY
length: 14; V: TRBV6-5; D: NA; size: NA; J: TRBJ2-1; CDR3: ASSYGLGGASDEQF
length: 15; V: TRBV5-1; D: NA; size: NA; J: TRBJ2-2; CDR3: ASSLLGQQSVTGELF
length: 12; V: TRBV5-1; D: TRBD1; size: few; J: TRBJ1-1; CDR3: ASRWDSMNTEAF
length: 12; V: TRBV2; D: NA; size: NA; J: TRBJ2-3; CDR3: ASRRVGSGDTQY
length: 10; V: TRBV12-3/TRBV12-4; D: NA; size: NA; J: TRBJ1-6; CDR3: ASSLQVPPLH
length: 12; V: TRBV7-9; D: TRBD1; size: NA; J: TRBJ2-7; CDR3: ASSQGQGSYEQY
length: 13; V: TRBV3-1/TRBV3-2; D: TRBD1; size: NA; J: TRBJ1-4; CDR3: ASSKTGSSTEKLF
length: 11; V: TRBV10-3; D: NA; size: NA; J: TRBJ1-6; CDR3: ANSGADDSPLH
length: 11; V: TRBV6-5; D: NA; size: NA; J: TRBJ2-7; CDR3: ASSYRGFGEQY
length: 13; V: TRBV27; D: TRBD1; size: NA; J: TRBJ1-5; CDR3: ASSCRDREDQPQH
length: 13; V: TRBV6-4; D: NA; size: NA; J: TRBJ1-5; CDR3: ASSDSSCRDQPQH
length: 14; V: TRBV7-9; D: NA; size: NA; J: TRBJ2-2; CDR3: ASSLAVQGLIGELF
length: 12; V: TRBV19; D: NA; size: NA; J: TRBJ2-1; CDR3: ASSSSPSLREQF
length: 13; V: TRBV10-3; D: TRBD1; size: NA; J: TRBJ1-1; CDR3: AISESWTGDTEAF
length: 13; V: TRBV5-1; D: NA; size: NA; J: TRBJ1-1; CDR3: ASSFSGSMNTEAF
length: 14; V: TRBV4-2; D: TRBD1; size: NA; J: TRBJ1-2; CDR3: ASSQDPEAGGYGYT
length: 14; V: TRBV6-6; D: NA; size: NA; J: TRBJ1-1; CDR3: ASSYSVTAMNTEAF
length: 12; V: TRBV5-1; D: TRBD1; size: NA; J: TRBJ1-1; CDR3: ASSFGTENTEAF
length: 11; V: TRBV30; D: NA; size: NA; J: TRBJ1-2; CDR3: AWPRETARGYT
length: 14; V: TRBV27; D: TRBD1; size: NA; J: TRBJ2-7; CDR3: ASSLTDGTGWGEQY
length: 13; V: TRBV6-5; D: NA; size: NA; J: TRBJ2-5; CDR3: ASSSRQPLTETQY
length: 12; V: TRBV5-1; D: TRBD2; size: NA; J: TRBJ2-5; CDR3: ASMQTSGKETQY
length: 13; V: TRBV4-1; D: TRBD1; size: NA; J: TRBJ2-7; CDR3: ASSPWGQLSYEQY
length: 13; V: TRBV5-4; D: NA; size: once; J: TRBJ2-7; CDR3: ASSLAGSLSYEQY
length: 13; V: TRBV3-1/TRBV3-2; D: NA; size: NA; J: TRBJ1-2; CDR3: ASSPTKGSNYGYT
length: 16; V: TRBV2; D: TRBD2; size: NA; J: TRBJ2-1; CDR3: ASINTRLAGGQYNEQF
length: 13; V: TRBV19; D: TRBD1; size: NA; J: TRBJ1-2; CDR3: ASGQGGEDNYGYT